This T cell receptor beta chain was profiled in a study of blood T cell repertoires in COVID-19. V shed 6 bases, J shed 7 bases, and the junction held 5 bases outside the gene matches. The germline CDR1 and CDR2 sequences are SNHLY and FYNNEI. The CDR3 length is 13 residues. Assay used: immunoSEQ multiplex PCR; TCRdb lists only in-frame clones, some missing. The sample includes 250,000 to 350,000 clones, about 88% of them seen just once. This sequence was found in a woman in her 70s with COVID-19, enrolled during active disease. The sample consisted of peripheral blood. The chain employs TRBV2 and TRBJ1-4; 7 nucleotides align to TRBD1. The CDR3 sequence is CASRTGWSEKLFF. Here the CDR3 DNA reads TGTGCCAGCAGGACAGGGTGGTCTGAAAAACTGTTTTTT.